This T cell receptor (beta chain) was found in a study of T cell repertoires in ileal Crohn's disease. About the study: At postoperative colonoscopy, neoterminal ileum biopsies were taken as M6. Regarding the study as a whole: Sorted CD8 T cells held more high-frequency clones than CD4. Postoperative endoscopy occurred within one year, median approximately 7.5 months. Endoscopic recurrence occurred in every patient whose clonality exceeded 26.8%.

About this clone itself: Its antigen is currently unknown.

Trimming shortened V by 3 bases and J by 4 bases, and 7 bases separated the two germline ends. From germline, CDR1 is MNHEY and CDR2 SMNVEV (reference sequence). This CDR3 contains 13 residues. Time point indicated: neoterminal ileum biopsy at postoperative endoscopy, about 6 months after surgery. The method was immunoSEQ multiplex PCR; TCRdb's version includes in-frame clones alone and lacks a portion of them. This table has approximately 2,500 clones, around 63% appearing once. The clonotype originates from an adult with Crohn's disease. This rearrangement joins TRBV27 to TRBJ2-1; tentative D call: TRBD2 (5 bases). Material for sequencing was ileal tissue. The CDR3 here is CASSFRRYNEQFF. CDR3 coding DNA: TGTGCCAGCAGTTTCCGGAGGTACAATGAGCAGTTCTTC.